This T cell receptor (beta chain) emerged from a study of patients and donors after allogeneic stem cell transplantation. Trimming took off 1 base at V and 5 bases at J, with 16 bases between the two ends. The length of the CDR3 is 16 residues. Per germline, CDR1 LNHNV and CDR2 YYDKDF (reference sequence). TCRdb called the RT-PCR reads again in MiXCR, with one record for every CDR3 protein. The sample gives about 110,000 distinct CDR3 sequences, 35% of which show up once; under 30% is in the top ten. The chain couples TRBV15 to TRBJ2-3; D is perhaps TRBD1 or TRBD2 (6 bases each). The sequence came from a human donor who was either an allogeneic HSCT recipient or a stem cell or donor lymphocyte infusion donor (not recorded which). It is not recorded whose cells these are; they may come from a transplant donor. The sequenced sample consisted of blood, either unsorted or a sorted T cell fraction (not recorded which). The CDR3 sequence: CATSRGGAALEDTQYF. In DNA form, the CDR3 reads TGTGCCACCAGCAGAGGGGGGGCGGCTTTGGAAGATACGCAGTATTTT. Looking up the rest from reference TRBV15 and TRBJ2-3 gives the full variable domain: DAMVIQNPRYQVTQFGKPVTLSCSQTLNHNVMYWYQQKSSQAPKLLFHYYDKDFNNEADTPDNFQSRRPNTSFCFLDIRSPGLGDTAMYLCATSRGGAALEDTQYFGPGTRLTVL.